Following are 26 T cell receptor beta chains from one sample sequenced in a study of neoadjuvant anti-PD-1 for oral cavity cancer. Using immunoSEQ multiplex PCR, the repertoire was profiled, and TCRdb retains in-frame clones only, with some absent. Here the sample spans roughly 46,000 clones, about 77% being singletons. Specified time point: after neoadjuvant nivolumab, at surgical resection. The specimen was PBMCs, collected after nivolumab (anti-PD-1) treatment. These receptors were collected from a person aged 35-80 years with oral cavity squamous cell carcinoma.

This chain connects TRBV6-1 to TRBJ1-5, with unresolved D. Germline lookup yields CDR1 MNHNS and CDR2 SASEGT. CDR3 length equals 15 residues. V lost 3 bases to trimming and J lost 0 bases, with 9 bases between them. CDR3: CASSDHTFSNQPQHF. In nucleotides, the CDR3 is TGTGCCAGCAGTGACCACACCTTTAGCAATCAGCCCCAGCATTTT.

This clone was detected a few times. This sequence joins TRBV29-1 and TRBJ2-2; 10 bases match TRBD1. From germline, CDR1 is SQVTM and CDR2 ANQGSEA. V was pared by 5 bases and J by 4 bases, with 1 base of the junction left unmatched. This CDR3 contains 13 residues. The CDR3 nucleotides are TGCAGCGTTAGGACAGGGGGCACCGGGGAGCTGTTTTTT. This gives the protein CSVRTGGTGELFF.

The chain links TRBV11-2 to TRBJ2-7, with D unclear. Deletions cut 3 bases from V and 4 bases from J, with 16 bases between. The germline gives CDR1 SGHAT, CDR2 FQNNGV. The CDR3 sequence is 15 residues long. The CDR3 bases are TGTGCCAGCAGCTTGGCTGAAGGGCAGCTTTACGAGCAGTACTTC. Amino acids: CASSLAEGQLYEQYF.

V and J are TRBV30 and TRBJ1-5; tentatively, D is TRBD1 (6 bases). In germline, CDR1 is GTSNPN, CDR2 SVGIG (reference sequence). The CDR3 totals 16 residues. Trimming pared 0 bases from V and 7 bases from J, leaving 19 bases between. CDR3 coding DNA: TGTGCCTGGAGTGTAAGATCAGGGGCGCCAGGACAGCCCCAGCATTTT. Residues: CAWSVRSGAPGQPQHF.

In DNA, the CDR3 is TGTGCCAGCAGCTTGGTGGCATCCCACGAGACCCAGTACTTC. This translates into CASSLVASHETQYF. The V and J genes are TRBV5-5 and TRBJ2-5; no firm D call. The V and J ends lost 0 bases and 5 bases respectively, with 11 bases between them. This CDR3 has 14 amino acids. Germline lookup yields CDR1 SGHKS and CDR2 YYEKEE (reference sequence). The entire variable domain, with the rest obtained from reference TRBV5-5 and TRBJ2-5, is as follows: DAGVTQSPTHLIKTRGQQVTLRCSPISGHKSVSWYQQVLGQGPQFIFQYYEKEERGRGNFPDRFSARQFPNYSSELNVNALLLGDSALYLCASSLVASHETQYFGPGTRLLVL.

This sequence joins TRBV14 and TRBJ2-2; 8 positions agree with TRBD1. This CDR3 is 16 amino acids long. Germline loops: CDR1 SGHDN, CDR2 FVKESK. V shed 4 bases, J shed 6 bases, and the junction held 10 bases outside the gene matches. The CDR3 reads CASSRKTGAWPGELFF. CDR3 bases: TGTGCCAGCAGCCGGAAGACAGGGGCTTGGCCCGGGGAGCTGTTTTTT.

The V and J genes are TRBV5-6 and TRBJ2-2; TRBD1 is a possible D gene (5 bases). The germline CDR1 and CDR2 sequences are SGHDT and YYEEEE. The CDR3 length is 15 residues. V gave up 2 bases and J gave up 2 bases, with 10 bases separating them. The CDR3 spells CASSFLGANTGELFF. The CDR3 DNA is TGTGCCAGCAGCTTCCTTGGGGCTAACACCGGGGAGCTGTTTTTT.

Written as DNA, the CDR3 is TGTGCCAGCAGTAAGGACAGCCTCTATGGCTACACCTTC. Translated, it gives CASSKDSLYGYTF. This rearrangement joins TRBV6-5 to TRBJ1-2; tentatively, D is TRBD1 (6 bases). V was shortened by 5 bases and J by 4 bases, with 11 bases between the two germline ends. The CDR3 is 13 amino acids. Germline V gene sequence: CDR1 MNHEY, CDR2 SVGAGI.

By share of the sample, this clone is medium-sized. The chain recombines TRBV6-1 with TRBJ2-7; 12 bases are a match to TRBD1. The CDR3 has 15 residues. With V trimmed by 4 bases and J by 5 bases, 6 bases remained unmatched. The germline V gene encodes CDR1 MNHNS and CDR2 SASEGT. CDR3 sequence (DNA): TGTGCCAGCAGTGGGGGCGGGACAGGGGGCCACGAGCAGTACTTC. It is translated as CASSGGGTGGHEQYF.

This sequence joins TRBV6-5 and TRBJ1-5; 8 bases line up with TRBD1. This CDR3 contains 15 residues. V was clipped by 6 bases and J by 2 bases; unmatched bases: 6. Looked up from germline, CDR1 is MNHEY and CDR2 is SVGAGI. The CDR3 loop reads CASSPDRGGNQPQHF. The CDR3 DNA reads as TGTGCCAGCAGCCCAGACAGGGGTGGCAATCAGCCCCAGCATTTT.

This clone turned up a few times. This chain connects TRBV7-3 to TRBJ2-7, with 10 bases aligning to TRBD1. In germline, CDR1 is SGHTA, CDR2 FQGTGA. V shed 4 bases, J shed 5 bases, and the junction held 2 bases outside the gene matches. CDR3 size: 13 residues. The CDR3 DNA follows: TGTGCCAGCAGCTCCGGGACAGGGGACGAGCAGTACTTC. It translates to CASSSGTGDEQYF. Complete variable domain (other parts from reference TRBV7-3 and TRBJ2-7): GAGVSQTPSNKVTEKGKYVELRCDPISGHTALYWYRQSLGQGPEFLIYFQGTGAADDSGLPNDRFFAVRPEGSVSTLKIQRTERGDSAVYLCASSSGTGDEQYFGPGTRLTVT.

The chain combines TRBV18 with TRBJ1-5, with 7 bases matching TRBD1. The CDR3 has 16 residues. Germline V gene data show CDR1 as KGHSH and CDR2 as LQKENI. V dropped 5 bases and J dropped 0; count of bases not matched to a gene: 7. CDR3 sequence: CASSSPDRNSNQPQHF. CDR3 nucleotide sequence: TGTGCCAGCTCATCCCCGGACAGGAATAGCAATCAGCCCCAGCATTTT. Using reference TRBV18 and TRBJ1-5 for the parts outside the CDR3, the full variable domain is NAGVMQNPRHLVRRRGQEARLRCSPMKGHSHVYWYRQLPEEGLKFMVYLQKENIIDESGMPKERFSAEFPKEGPSILRIQQVVRGDSAAYFCASSSPDRNSNQPQHFGDGTRLSIL.

This clone has a single count. This sequence joins TRBV27 and TRBJ2-2; 7 bases align to TRBD1. V was clipped by 2 bases and J by 6 bases; unmatched bases: 3. Germline V lookup: CDR1 MNHEY, CDR2 SMNVEV (reference sequence). This CDR3 spans 14 amino acids. CDR3 sequence reads: CASSLTGAPGELFF. CDR3 nucleotides: TGTGCCAGCAGTTTAACAGGGGCCCCCGGGGAGCTGTTTTTT.

J is TRBJ2-4 and V is TRBV29-1; unclear D gene. CDR3 size: 14 residues. Germline V CDR1 and CDR2: SQVTM, ANQGSEA. The V end was cut by 5 bases, the J end by 0 bases, with 11 bases between. CDR3 loop: CSVREALAKNIQYF. CDR3 in DNA: TGCAGCGTTAGAGAGGCTCTAGCCAAAAACATTCAGTACTTC.

The rearrangement uses TRBV6-4 and TRBJ1-1; no reliable D call. Germline V gene lookup returns CDR1 MRHNA and CDR2 SNTAGT. Deletions cut 3 bases from V and 2 bases from J, with 7 bases between. The CDR3 loop spans 13 amino acids. DNA for the CDR3: TGTGCCAGCAGTGAGCGGAGAAACACTGAAGCTTTCTTT. This gives the protein CASSERRNTEAFF.

Of note for this clone: One end of the junction is discordant with germline, which a read error may explain. In nucleotides, the CDR3 is TGTGCCTGGAGTGTAAGCCCCAAAACAGCCCCCGGCTTC. Its protein is CAWSVSPKTAPGF. The J gene is TRBJ1-2, the V gene TRBV30; D not certain. The germline V gene has CDR1 GTSNPN and CDR2 SVGIG (reference sequence). The CDR3 runs 13 residues.

The rearrangement joins TRBV5-1 to TRBJ2-5, with a tentative D call TRBD2 (5 bases). The length of the CDR3 is 17 residues. Per the germline V gene, CDR1 is SGHRS and CDR2 is YFSETQ. Trimming took off 2 bases at V and 2 bases at J, with 19 bases between the two ends. The CDR3 coding sequence is TGCGCCAGCAGCTTAGCAGTATTAGGACTGTTACAAGAGACCCAGTACTTC. Its protein is CASSLAVLGLLQETQYF.

This clone was observed a few times. CDR3 protein: CASSTISGVSYNEQFF. The CDR3 coding sequence is TGTGCCAGCAGTACTATTAGCGGGGTCTCCTACAATGAGCAGTTCTTC. The rearrangement uses TRBV7-8 and TRBJ2-1, with 8 bases identical to TRBD2. J was trimmed by 0 bases and V by 6 bases; bases with no gene match: 7. CDR3 length: 16 residues. Germline CDR1 reads SGHVS; CDR2 reads FQNEAQ.

V and J are TRBV7-8 and TRBJ1-4; D ambiguous. Germline loops: CDR1 SGHVS, CDR2 FQNEAQ. There are 14 residues in the CDR3. Trimming pared 4 bases from V and 7 bases from J, leaving 13 bases between. CDR3 amino acids: CASSSELLGEKLFF. Written as DNA, the CDR3 is TGTGCCAGCAGCTCAGAACTCCTTGGTGAAAAACTGTTTTTT.

This clone appeared a single time. The rearrangement uses TRBV27 and TRBJ2-4; a weak D match, TRBD2 (5 bases). In germline, CDR1 is MNHEY, CDR2 SMNVEV (reference sequence). The CDR3 is made up of 14 amino acids. The ends were cut back, 8 bases at V and 0 bases at J, with 11 bases in the middle. CDR3 protein: CASASSLAKNIQYF. DNA of the CDR3: TGTGCCAGCGCCTCTAGCCTAGCCAAAAACATTCAGTACTTC.

The chain has TRBV7-9 and TRBJ1-6; the D gene is possibly TRBD1 (6 bases). The CDR3 length is 15 residues. The germline V gene encodes CDR1 SEHNR and CDR2 FQNEAQ (reference sequence). Trimming left V 5 bases short and J 3 bases short, with 11 bases between. The CDR3 region is CASSLGQNYNSPLHF. Here the CDR3 DNA reads TGTGCCAGCAGCCTCGGACAGAACTATAATTCACCCCTCCACTTT.

The table lists this clone with a count of one. The chain joins TRBV5-4 to TRBJ1-1, with 12 nucleotides matching TRBD1. Germline assignment: CDR1 SGHNT and CDR2 YYREEE (reference sequence). CDR3 length: 18 amino acids. The V and J ends lost 5 bases and 1 base, in that order; junction bases with no gene match: 12. CDR3 sequence: CASSRTPGQGARNTEAFF. The DNA for the CDR3 is TGTGCCAGCAGTCGTACCCCGGGACAGGGGGCCCGGAACACTGAAGCTTTCTTT.

This clone was recorded a few times. The chain uses TRBV6-1 and TRBJ1-1; 7 bases match TRBD1. The V gene end was trimmed by 2 bases and the J gene end by 1 base; junction bases not matched to a gene: 7. Germline V gene lookup returns CDR1 MNHNS and CDR2 SASEGT. The CDR3 has 16 amino acids. The CDR3 DNA reads as TGTGCCAGCAGTGAATGGGCGACAGGGCCGAACACTGAAGCTTTCTTT. Protein: CASSEWATGPNTEAFF.

The chain employs TRBV14 and TRBJ2-1, with D perhaps given as TRBD1 or TRBD2 (5 bases each). The CDR3 is 15 residues long. Germline values: CDR1 SGHDN, CDR2 FVKESK. V dropped 1 base and J dropped 7 bases, with 14 bases sitting between them. The CDR3: CASSQAAGAGNEQFF. CDR3 in DNA: TGTGCCAGCAGCCAAGCGGCCGGGGCTGGAAATGAGCAGTTCTTC. The complete variable domain, with remaining parts taken from reference TRBV14 and TRBJ2-1, reads EAGVTQFPSHSVIEKGQTVTLRCDPISGHDNLYWYRRVMGKEIKFLLHFVKESKQDESGMPNNRFLAERTGGTYSTLKVQPAELEDSGVYFCASSQAAGAGNEQFFGPGTRLTVL.

The V gene is TRBV11-2, the J gene TRBJ2-1; tentatively, D is TRBD1 (5 bases). CDR3 size: 15 residues. Trimming removed 2 bases at V and 7 bases at J, with 15 bases between. Germline lookup yields CDR1 SGHAT and CDR2 FQNNGV. CDR3 DNA sequence: TGTGCCAGCAGCTTACGGACACGAAAAGTAAATGAGCAGTTCTTC. Encoded protein: CASSLRTRKVNEQFF.

V is TRBV5-1 and J is TRBJ1-4; the D is unclear. The germline CDR1 and CDR2 sequences are SGHRS and YFSETQ. This CDR3 spans 13 amino acids. Trimming left V 0 bases short and J 7 bases short, with 7 bases between. CDR3 residues: CASSLVVGEKLFF. The CDR3 DNA reads as TGCGCCAGCAGCTTGGTAGTGGGTGAAAAACTGTTTTTT.